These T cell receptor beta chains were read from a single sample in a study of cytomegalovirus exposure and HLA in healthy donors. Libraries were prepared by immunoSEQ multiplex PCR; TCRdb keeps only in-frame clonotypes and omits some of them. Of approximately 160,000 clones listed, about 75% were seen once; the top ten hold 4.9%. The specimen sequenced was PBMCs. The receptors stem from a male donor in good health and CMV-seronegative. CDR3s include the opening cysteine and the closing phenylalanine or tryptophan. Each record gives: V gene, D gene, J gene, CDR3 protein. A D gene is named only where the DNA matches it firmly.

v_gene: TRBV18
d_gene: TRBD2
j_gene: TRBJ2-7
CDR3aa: CASSPPRSGKQYF

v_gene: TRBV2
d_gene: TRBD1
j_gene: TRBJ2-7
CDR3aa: CASIRTGGIYEQYF

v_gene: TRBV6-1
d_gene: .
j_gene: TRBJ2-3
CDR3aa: CASSVQGTADTQYF

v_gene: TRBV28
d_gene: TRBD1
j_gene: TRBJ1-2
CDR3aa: CASSSGQPGGSGYTF

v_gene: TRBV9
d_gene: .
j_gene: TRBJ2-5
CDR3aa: CASSVEEGWLETQYF

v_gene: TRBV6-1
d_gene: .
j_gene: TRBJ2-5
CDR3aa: CASNFSGKETQYF

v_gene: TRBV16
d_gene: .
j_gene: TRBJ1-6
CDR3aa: CASSQSASSYNSPLHF

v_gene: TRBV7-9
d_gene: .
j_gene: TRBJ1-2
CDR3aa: CATATGDYGYTF

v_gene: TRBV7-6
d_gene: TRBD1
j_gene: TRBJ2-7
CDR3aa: CASSLERGPNEQYF

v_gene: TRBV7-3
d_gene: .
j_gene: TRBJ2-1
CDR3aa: CASSFFGGNEQFF

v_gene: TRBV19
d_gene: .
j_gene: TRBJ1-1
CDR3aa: CASNNGGYRTEAFF

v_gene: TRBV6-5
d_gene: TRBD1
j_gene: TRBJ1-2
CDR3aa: CASSRTGPHYGYTF

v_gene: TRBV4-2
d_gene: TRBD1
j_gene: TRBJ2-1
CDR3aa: CASSQRTGGAAGVGNEQFF

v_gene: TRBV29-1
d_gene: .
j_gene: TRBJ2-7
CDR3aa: CSVASRGSEQYF

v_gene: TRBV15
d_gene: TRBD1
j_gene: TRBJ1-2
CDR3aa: CATSTLDRPNYGYTF

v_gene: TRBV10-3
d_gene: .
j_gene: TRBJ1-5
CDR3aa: CAISAQDSNQPQHF

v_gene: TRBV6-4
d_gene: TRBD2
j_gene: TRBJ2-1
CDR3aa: CASSELAGGYNEQFF

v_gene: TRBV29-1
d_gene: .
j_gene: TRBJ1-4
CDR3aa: CSVGVDGGRLNEKLFF

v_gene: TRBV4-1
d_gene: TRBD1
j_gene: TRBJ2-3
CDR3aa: CASSLGGQGLADTQYF

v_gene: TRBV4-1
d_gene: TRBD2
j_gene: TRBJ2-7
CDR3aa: CASSQDGGRLGEQYF

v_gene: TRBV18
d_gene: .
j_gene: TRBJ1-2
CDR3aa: CASSPRASRDYGYTF

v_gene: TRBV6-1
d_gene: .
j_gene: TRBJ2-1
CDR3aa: CASEERRFGDEQFF

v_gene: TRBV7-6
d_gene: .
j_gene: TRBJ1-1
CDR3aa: CASSNQGTAFF

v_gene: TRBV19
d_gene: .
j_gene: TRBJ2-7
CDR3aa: CASSRRTAVNFYEQYF

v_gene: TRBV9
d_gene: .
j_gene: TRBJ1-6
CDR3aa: CASSKGEYNSPLHF

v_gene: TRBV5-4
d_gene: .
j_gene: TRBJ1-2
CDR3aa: CASSLVGREGYGYTF

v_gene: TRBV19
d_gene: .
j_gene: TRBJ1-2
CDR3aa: CASSIDGQAPLYGYTF

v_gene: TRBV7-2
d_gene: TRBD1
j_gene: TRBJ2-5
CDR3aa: CASSLGRDRAIETQYF

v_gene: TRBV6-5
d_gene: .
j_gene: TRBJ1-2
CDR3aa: CASSYSYNYGYTF

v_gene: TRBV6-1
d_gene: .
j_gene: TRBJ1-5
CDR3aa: CASSGDVQPQHF

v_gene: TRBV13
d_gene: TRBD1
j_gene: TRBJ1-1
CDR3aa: CASSLHGQGGTEAFF

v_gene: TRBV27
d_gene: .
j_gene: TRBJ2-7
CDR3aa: CASSFVGQGEQYF

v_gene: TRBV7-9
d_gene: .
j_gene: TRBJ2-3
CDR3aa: CASSLGERSTDTQYF

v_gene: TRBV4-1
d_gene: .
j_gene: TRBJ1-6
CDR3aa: CASSQSPQGLGSPLHF

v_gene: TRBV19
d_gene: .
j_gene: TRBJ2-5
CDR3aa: CASSISETQYF

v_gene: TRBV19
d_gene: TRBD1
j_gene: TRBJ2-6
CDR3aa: CASSRGQGFSGANVLTF

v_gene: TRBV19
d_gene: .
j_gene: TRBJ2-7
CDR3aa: CASSPAVRAEQYF

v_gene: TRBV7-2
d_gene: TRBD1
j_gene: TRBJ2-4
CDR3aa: CASSGQGNRNIQYF

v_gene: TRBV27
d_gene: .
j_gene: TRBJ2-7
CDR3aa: CASKGPATYEQYF